The next 29 T cell receptor beta chains were all read from a single sample in a study of T cell changes during pregnancy in multiple sclerosis (dated by TCRdb to 2018 to 2020). The receptor library was made with the immunoSEQ multiplex PCR assay. Not all clones reach the TCRdb copy of this immuneACCESS table, which keeps in-frame sequences only. Checked studies attribute under half of the gap to unresolved V genes and leave the rest unexplained. This sample lists more than 80,000 clones; about 90% were detected once. The top ten constitute roughly 1.6% of the sample. This specimen consisted of peripheral blood, obtained before pregnancy. The receptor source for this set is a female donor with multiple sclerosis, enrolled in a pregnancy study.

This clone was counted between two and nine times. The CDR3 here is CAISEPGLAGLNTGELFF. Here the CDR3 DNA reads TGTGCCATCAGTGAGCCGGGACTAGCGGGACTGAACACCGGGGAGCTGTTTTTT. The chain employs TRBV10-3 and TRBJ2-2, with 13 bases identical to TRBD2. The CDR3 runs 18 residues. The germline V gene encodes CDR1 ENHRY and CDR2 SYGVKD. J lost 1 base, V lost 2 bases, and 4 bases had no gene match.

The rearrangement joins TRBV19 to TRBJ1-1; 7 bases match TRBD1. This CDR3 has 14 residues. Losses at the gene ends were 5 bases for V and 4 bases for J; bases not matched to a gene: 7. CDR1 is LNHDA and CDR2 is SQIVND in the germline V gene (reference sequence). The CDR3 loop is CASSQRGRGTEAFF. The CDR3 DNA is TGTGCCAGTAGTCAGAGGGGGCGCGGCACTGAAGCTTTCTTT.

The J gene is TRBJ2-1, the V gene TRBV28, with 9 positions matching TRBD1. The CDR3 is made up of 15 amino acids. Germline V gene sequence: CDR1 MDHEN, CDR2 SYDVKM. The trim removed 1 base at V and 7 bases at J, leaving 5 bases unmatched. This chain's CDR3 is CASSLFDRGRNEQFF. The CDR3 nucleotides are TGTGCCAGCAGTTTATTCGACAGGGGGAGGAATGAGCAGTTCTTC.

The chain has TRBV28 and TRBJ2-1; 12 nucleotides match TRBD2. V dropped 6 bases and J dropped 3; count of bases not matched to a gene: 3. Germline V CDR1 and CDR2: MDHEN, SYDVKM. The CDR3 totals 15 residues. Here the CDR3 reads CASRTSGSIYNEQFF. The CDR3 DNA sequence: TGTGCCAGCAGGACTAGCGGGAGTATCTACAATGAGCAGTTCTTC.

This clone was counted a few times. This rearrangement joins TRBV20-1 to TRBJ1-1; 7 bases align to TRBD1. Germline lookup yields CDR1 DFQATT and CDR2 SNEGSKA (reference sequence). This CDR3 region has 11 residues. Trimming removed 6 bases from V and 4 bases from J; junction bases left unmatched: 2. CDR3 bases: TGCAGTGCCCGACAGGGCACTGAAGCTTTCTTT. Residues: CSARQGTEAFF.

The rearrangement links TRBV21-1 to TRBJ1-6; TRBD1, as called in the table, went unchecked against the DNA. TRBV21-1 is a pseudogene segment. The CDR3 spans 20 residues. CDR3 nucleotide sequence: TGTGCCAGCAGACCCAACGCCGACAGGGACCTTAGCTCCTATAATTCACCCCTCCACTTT. Encoded protein: CASRPNADRDLSSYNSPLHF.

The V and J genes are TRBV19 and TRBJ2-6, with D possibly being TRBD2 (7 bases). The V gene's germline CDR1 is LNHDA and CDR2 SQIVND (reference sequence). The V end lost 7 bases, the J end lost 4 bases, and 17 bases lay between the germline ends. CDR3 length: 16 residues. The DNA of the CDR3 is TGTGCCAGTACCACTAGGGGGGGGTCCGGGGCCAACGTCCTGACTTTC. Translated, it gives CASTTRGGSGANVLTF.

The chain is built from TRBV6-5 and TRBJ1-1, with 9 nucleotides matching TRBD1. Looked up from germline, CDR1 is MNHEY and CDR2 is SVGAGI. The CDR3 contains 14 residues. V lost 7 bases to trimming and J lost 0 bases; unmatched junction nucleotides: 3. The CDR3 spells CASKQGAVNTEAFF. The CDR3 nucleotides read TGTGCCAGCAAACAGGGGGCCGTGAACACTGAAGCTTTCTTT.

CDR3 protein: CASSPSTDKNIQYF. The CDR3 nucleotides read TGTGCCAGCAGTCCCTCGACAGACAAAAACATTCAGTACTTC. The chain is built from TRBV27 and TRBJ2-4, with a tentative D call TRBD1 (5 bases). This CDR3 is built from 14 residues. V was cut by 5 bases and J by 3 bases, with 11 bases left in between. The germline V gene encodes CDR1 MNHEY and CDR2 SMNVEV (reference sequence).

The CDR3 reads CASSTGTRLGYGYTF. The CDR3 nucleotides read TGTGCCAGTAGTACTGGGACACGGCTTGGCTATGGCTACACCTTC. The chain links TRBV19 to TRBJ1-2, with D possibly TRBD1 on 6 matching bases. The CDR3 spans 15 residues. CDR1 and CDR2 (germline): LNHDA, SQIVND (reference sequence). Trimming took 4 bases from V and 4 from J, leaving 16 bases between them.

The CDR3 loop is CASISTGGPNTGELFF. For the CDR3, the DNA is TGTGCCAGCATCTCCACCGGGGGGCCCAACACCGGGGAGCTGTTTTTT. The gene calls are TRBV5-6 and TRBJ2-2; D perhaps matches TRBD2 (7 bases). The CDR3 runs to 16 residues. Germline CDR1 reads SGHDT; CDR2 reads YYEEEE. Trimming shortened V by 6 bases and J by 2 bases, and 17 bases separated the two germline ends.

V usage is TRBV2 and J usage is TRBJ1-3; possibly TRBD1 for D (5 bases). Trimming removed 2 bases from V and 5 bases from J, with 10 bases in between. This CDR3 has 14 amino acids. The germline gives CDR1 SNHLY, CDR2 FYNNEI. The CDR3 loop is CASSEPDKRNTIYF. DNA for the CDR3: TGTGCCAGCAGTGAACCGGACAAAAGAAACACCATATATTTT.

The CDR3 protein is CASSLDRGRNEQFF. The DNA for the CDR3 is TGTGCCAGCAGTTTGGATCGGGGGAGGAATGAGCAGTTCTTC. The chain combines TRBV27 with TRBJ2-1; possibly TRBD2 for D (6 bases). From germline, CDR1 is MNHEY and CDR2 SMNVEV (reference sequence). The CDR3 is 14 residues long. With 3 bases removed from V and 7 bases from J, the gap between germline ends came to 13 bases.

About this clone: This sample also contains other DNA sequences that code for the same CDR3. The chain uses TRBV7-3 and TRBJ2-1; 9 nucleotides align to TRBD2. Germline CDR1 and CDR2: SGHTA and FQGTGA. This CDR3 spans 14 amino acids. J was trimmed by 4 bases and V by 2 bases; bases with no gene match: 0. The CDR3 region is CASSLAGGYNEQFF. In DNA form, the CDR3 reads TGTGCCAGCAGCTTAGCGGGAGGGTACAATGAGCAGTTCTTC.

The chain joins TRBV2 to TRBJ2-7; TRBD2 matches 15 bases. V lost 2 bases and J lost 0; bases outside the gene matches: 11. The CDR3 has 20 amino acids. Per germline, CDR1 SNHLY and CDR2 FYNNEI. The CDR3 DNA follows: TGTGCCAGCAGTGAACCTCGGACTAGCGGGAGGGCTCCTTTCTCCTACGAGCAGTACTTC. Translated, it gives CASSEPRTSGRAPFSYEQYF.

The chain links TRBV19 to TRBJ2-7; 11 bases agree with TRBD1. The CDR3 totals 15 residues. With 4 bases clipped from V and 5 bases from J, the junction kept 7 bases outside the gene matches. Germline CDR1 LNHDA, CDR2 SQIVND (reference sequence). CDR3 residues: CASSKAGQGADEQYF. In DNA form, the CDR3 reads TGTGCCAGTAGTAAGGCCGGACAGGGGGCTGACGAGCAGTACTTC.

This clone was found many times. The V gene is TRBV7-9, the J gene TRBJ2-1; TRBD2 agrees at 14 bases. This CDR3 has 18 residues. The J segment lost 8 bases and the V segment lost 5 bases, leaving 14 bases of the junction unmatched. Germline CDR1 reads SEHNR; CDR2 reads FQNEAQ (reference sequence). The CDR3 DNA reads TGTGCCAGCAGCCGCGGACTAGCGGGGGGCTCCCCCTGGGATGAGCAGTTCTTC. Protein: CASSRGLAGGSPWDEQFF.

The V call is TRBV13, the J call TRBJ1-2; 7 bases are shared with TRBD1. V lost 0 bases and J lost 4; bases outside the gene matches: 2. The CDR3 sequence is 14 residues long. CDR1 and CDR2 (germline): PRHDT, FYEKMQ (reference sequence). The CDR3 nucleotides are TGTGCCAGCAGCTTAGGGGCAGGGGGCTATGGCTACACCTTC. This translates into CASSLGAGGYGYTF.

The gene calls are TRBV6-7 and TRBJ1-1; 8 nucleotides match TRBD1. Being an ORF, TRBV6-7 has a function that is uncertain. V lost 2 bases and J lost 6; bases outside the gene matches: 11. The CDR3 runs 16 residues. The CDR3, as DNA: TGTGCCAGCAGTTACCCCCGGCAGGGGGCGGGGGCTGAAGCTTTCTTT. Its protein is CASSYPRQGAGAEAFF.

The count of this clone is one. J is TRBJ1-2 and V is TRBV7-9; the match to TRBD1 covers 10 bases. Losses at the gene ends were 0 bases for V and 5 bases for J; bases not matched to a gene: 6. The CDR3 contains 16 residues. CDR1 and CDR2 from the germline V gene are SEHNR and FQNEAQ (reference sequence). CDR3 protein: CASSLAGQGSGYGYTF. The CDR3 DNA reads TGTGCCAGCAGCTTAGCGGGACAGGGGAGCGGGTATGGCTACACCTTC.

In this sample, this clone turned up once. The chain is built from TRBV7-8 and TRBJ2-7; D possibly corresponds to TRBD2 (6 bases). CDR1 is SGHVS, CDR2 FQNEAQ, per germline. The V end lost 5 bases, the J end lost 2 bases, and 16 bases lay between the germline ends. The CDR3 length is 15 residues. CDR3 bases: TGTGCCAGCAGCGGGGGGTGGGACGGAACCTACGAGCAGTACTTC. Protein: CASSGGWDGTYEQYF.

The rearrangement links TRBV19 to TRBJ2-7, with 9 bases that match TRBD1. Losses at the gene ends were 6 bases for V and 6 bases for J; bases not matched to a gene: 9. In germline, CDR1 is LNHDA, CDR2 SQIVND (reference sequence). The CDR3 runs 14 residues. In DNA form, the CDR3 reads TGTGCCAGTAGCAGGGGACAGGGAGCATCCGAGCAGTACTTC. Amino acids: CASSRGQGASEQYF.

The chain is built from TRBV7-8 and TRBJ1-3; no clear D. This CDR3 contains 15 residues. Between the trimmed V and J ends, which lost 1 base and 2 bases, there was a span of 9 bases. Germline values: CDR1 SGHVS, CDR2 FQNEAQ. The CDR3 loop reads CASSLESYTGNTIYF. CDR3 coding DNA: TGTGCCAGCAGCTTAGAATCATACACTGGAAACACCATATATTTT.

This clone appeared a single time. This chain joins TRBV6-6 and TRBJ2-5; D gene unclear. The CDR3 runs to 12 residues. From germline, CDR1 is MNHNY and CDR2 SVGAGI (reference sequence). V shed 0 bases and J shed 5 bases, with 4 bases lying between them. The CDR3 loop is CASSYSAETQYF. Here the CDR3 DNA reads TGTGCCAGCAGTTACTCCGCGGAGACCCAGTACTTC.

The chain carries TRBV6-5 and TRBJ2-7; D might be TRBD1 (6 bases). The germline CDR1 and CDR2 sequences are MNHEY and SVGAGI. Deletions cut 5 bases from V and 0 bases from J, with 14 bases between. The CDR3 runs 15 residues. CDR3 DNA: TGTGCCAGCAGTCGAACAGGGCTTTTCTCCTACGAGCAGTACTTC. Protein product: CASSRTGLFSYEQYF.

The CDR3 loop reads CASSITRGTQPQHF. The CDR3 DNA reads as TGTGCCAGCAGTATTACCAGGGGCACTCAGCCCCAGCATTTT. The chain employs TRBV6-5 and TRBJ1-5, with a tentative D call TRBD1 (6 bases). The V end lost 5 bases, the J end lost 6 bases, and 14 bases lay between the germline ends. Germline V gene data show CDR1 as MNHEY and CDR2 as SVGAGI. This CDR3 has 14 residues.

The V gene is TRBV11-2, the J gene TRBJ2-5; 7 bases agree with TRBD1. V was pared by 4 bases and J by 4 bases, with 12 bases of the junction left unmatched. The V gene's germline CDR1 is SGHAT and CDR2 FQNNGV. The CDR3 totals 16 residues. Here the CDR3 DNA reads TGTGCCAGCAGCTCCAGATACAGGGGTGGTGGAGAGACCCAGTACTTC. Translation gives CASSSRYRGGGETQYF.

The V gene is TRBV5-1, the J gene TRBJ1-1, with a weak D call TRBD1 (6 bases). The CDR3 spans 15 residues. The V gene lost 0 bases and the J gene lost 8 bases, with 17 bases spanning the gap. Germline-derived CDR1 and CDR2 are SGHRS and YFSETQ. The CDR3 nucleotides read TGCGCCAGCAGCTTGGTTACAGGGAGAGGGTCGGAAGCTTTCTTT. The encoded protein is CASSLVTGRGSEAFF. The whole variable domain, filled in from reference TRBV5-1 and TRBJ1-1, reads KAGVTQTPRYLIKTRGQQVTLSCSPISGHRSVSWYQQTPGQGLQFLFEYFSETQRNKGNFPGRFSGRQFSNSRSEMNVSTLELGDSALYLCASSLVTGRGSEAFFGQGTRLTVV.

The chain links TRBV7-3 to TRBJ2-5; a possible D gene is TRBD2 (5 bases). Trimming took 0 bases from V and 2 from J, leaving 7 bases between them. The germline CDR1 and CDR2 sequences are SGHTA and FQGTGA. The CDR3 is 14 residues long. The CDR3 sequence is CASSLTGRQETQYF. The CDR3 DNA is TGTGCCAGCAGCTTAACTGGGAGACAAGAGACCCAGTACTTC.